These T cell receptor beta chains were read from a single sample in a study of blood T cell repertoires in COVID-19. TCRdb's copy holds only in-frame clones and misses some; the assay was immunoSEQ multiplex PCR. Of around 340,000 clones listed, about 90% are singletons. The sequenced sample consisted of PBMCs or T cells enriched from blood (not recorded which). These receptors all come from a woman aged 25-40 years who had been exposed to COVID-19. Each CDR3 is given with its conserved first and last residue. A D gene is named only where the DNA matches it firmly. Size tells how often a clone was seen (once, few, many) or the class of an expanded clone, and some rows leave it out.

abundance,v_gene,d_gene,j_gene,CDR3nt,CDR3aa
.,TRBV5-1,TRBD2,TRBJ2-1,TGCGCCAGCAGCTTGGATAGCGGGAGTGGCAATGAGCAGTTCTTC,CASSLDSGSGNEQFF
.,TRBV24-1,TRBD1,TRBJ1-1,TGTGCCACCAGAGGATTGGGGGGACAGACTGAAGCTTTCTTT,CATRGLGGQTEAFF
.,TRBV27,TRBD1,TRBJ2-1,TGTGCCAGCAGTTTATGGGGACAGTACAATGAGCAGTTCTTC,CASSLWGQYNEQFF
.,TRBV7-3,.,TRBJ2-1,TGTGCCAGCAGCTCCGCAGTTTTGCGGGAAGGCCGGGCCAATGAGCAGTTCTTC,CASSSAVLREGRANEQFF
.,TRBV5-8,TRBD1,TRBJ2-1,TGTGCCAGCAGCTTGTTGCGGACAGGGACCTACAATGAGCAGTTCTTC,CASSLLRTGTYNEQFF
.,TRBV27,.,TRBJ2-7,TGTGCCAGCAGTTTCTCCGGAGGGTACGACGAGCAGTACTTC,CASSFSGGYDEQYF
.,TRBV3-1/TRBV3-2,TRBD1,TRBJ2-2,TGTGCCAGCAGCCCGACAGGGGTGAACACCGGGGAGCTGTTTTTT,CASSPTGVNTGELFF
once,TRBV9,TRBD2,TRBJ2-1,TGTGCCAGCAGCCCCCTCTCGGCGGGAGTAACCAATGAGCAGTTCTTC,CASSPLSAGVTNEQFF
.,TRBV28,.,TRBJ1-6,TGTGCCACCGCAGGGCAGCCCAATTCACCCCTCCACTTT,CATAGQPNSPLHF
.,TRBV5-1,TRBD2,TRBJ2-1,TGCGCCAGCAGCCCGCCCGGACTAGCGGGAGAGGGTGAGCAGTTCTTC,CASSPPGLAGEGEQFF
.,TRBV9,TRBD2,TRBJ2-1,TGTGCCAGCAGCGCAGGGACTAGCGGATGGGACGGGCAGTTCTTC,CASSAGTSGWDGQFF
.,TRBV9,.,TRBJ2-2,TGTGCCAGCAGCGACCGAGCCGGGGGAAACACCGGGGAGCTGTTTTTT,CASSDRAGGNTGELFF
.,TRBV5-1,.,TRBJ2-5,TGCGCCAGCAGCTTTCGTCAGGCCTTGGAGACCCAGTACTTC,CASSFRQALETQYF
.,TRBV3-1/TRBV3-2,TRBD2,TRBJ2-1,TGTGCCAGCAGGCACGTCGGGACTAGCGGATACAATGAGCAGTTCTTC,CASRHVGTSGYNEQFF
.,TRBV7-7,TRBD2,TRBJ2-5,TGTGCTAGCAGCTTAAGCGGGGCAGGCCAAGAGACCCAGTACTTC,CASSLSGAGQETQYF
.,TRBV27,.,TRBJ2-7,TGTGCCAGCAGTTCCAGGAGGGGTTCCTACGAGCAGTACTTC,CASSSRRGSYEQYF
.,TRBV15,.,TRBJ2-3,TGTGCCACCAGCAGAGAGTGGGGCGGCACAGATACGCAGTATTTT,CATSREWGGTDTQYF
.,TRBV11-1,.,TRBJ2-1,TGTGCCAGCAGCAGAGACCCGGGTAGCGGAGGGGTTGAGCAGTTCTTC,CASSRDPGSGGVEQFF
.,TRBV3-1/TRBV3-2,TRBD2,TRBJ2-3,TGTGCCAGCAGCCAGTTTAGCGGGGGAAGCACAGATACGCAGTATTTT,CASSQFSGGSTDTQYF
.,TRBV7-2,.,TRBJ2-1,TGTGCCAGCAGCTTTCGGACTATCTCCTACAATGAGCAGTTCTTC,CASSFRTISYNEQFF
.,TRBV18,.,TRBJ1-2,TGTGCCAGCTCACCCGTGTCTAGCGGGGGGCCCCATAACTATGGCTACACCTTC,CASSPVSSGGPHNYGYTF
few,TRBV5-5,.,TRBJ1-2,TGTGCCAGCAGCTTGTTTGTGCGGGAGGCCCGGTATGGCTACACCTTC,CASSLFVREARYGYTF
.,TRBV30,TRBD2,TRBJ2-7,TGTGCCTGGAGTGTTTCTAGCGGGAGTGTCGAGCAGTACTTC,CAWSVSSGSVEQYF
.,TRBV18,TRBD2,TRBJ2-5,TGTGCCAGCTCACCAATAGCGGGAGGGCCCCAAGAGACCCAGTACTTC,CASSPIAGGPQETQYF
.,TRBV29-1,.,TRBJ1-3,TGCAGCGTTGTTCGGGGAGCGGGGGCTTCGGGGGGAAACACCATATATTTT,CSVVRGAGASGGNTIYF
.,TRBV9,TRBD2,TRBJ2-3,TGTGCCAGCATACCGGGACTAGCGGTCACAGATACGCAGTATTTT,CASIPGLAVTDTQYF